These 18 T cell receptor beta chains came from one sample sequenced in a study of blood T cell repertoires in COVID-19 (dated by TCRdb to between 2020 and 2021). The receptor library was made with the immunoSEQ multiplex PCR assay. In its TCRdb copy, this immuneACCESS table keeps in-frame sequences only and misses some clones. Where compared with another copy, unresolved V genes explain less than half of these, and the others have no known cause. This sample gives under 50,000 clones in total; about 88% of them show up just once. Roughly 15% of the sample lies in the top ten. The sample comprised peripheral blood. These receptors were taken from a man aged 65 to 79 with active COVID-19.

The V call is TRBV5-1, the J call TRBJ2-2, with 8 bases that match TRBD2. The CDR3 runs to 15 residues. V dropped 2 bases and J dropped 7; count of bases not matched to a gene: 7. Germline CDR1 is SGHRS and CDR2 is YFSETQ. CDR3 DNA: TGCGCCAGCAGCTTAGCGGGACTAGGCGACGGGGAGCTGTTTTTT. This encodes CASSLAGLGDGELFF.

The J gene is TRBJ2-3, the V gene TRBV7-3; perhaps TRBD2 as D (5 bases). CDR3 length: 14 amino acids. Per germline, CDR1 SGHTA and CDR2 FQGTGA. Trimming stripped 3 bases from V and 2 bases from J, with 9 bases between. The CDR3 bases are TGTGCCAGCAGCTTGAACGGGATCACAGATACGCAGTATTTT. This gives the protein CASSLNGITDTQYF.

The V call is TRBV18, the J call TRBJ2-5; TRBD2 agrees at 7 bases. V dropped 2 bases and J dropped 7; count of bases not matched to a gene: 7. This CDR3 is built from 14 residues. Germline lookup yields CDR1 KGHSH and CDR2 LQKENI. The DNA for the CDR3 is TGTGCCAGCTCACCAGAGGGTCCGGGGGGGACCCAGTACTTC. It specifies CASSPEGPGGTQYF.

In its sample, this clone was seen once. The rearrangement uses TRBV7-9 and TRBJ1-1; D might be TRBD1 (6 bases). CDR3 size: 15 residues. Germline lookup yields CDR1 SEHNR and CDR2 FQNEAQ (reference sequence). V was clipped by 3 bases and J by 3 bases, with 14 bases between them. In DNA, the CDR3 is TGTGCCAGCAGCTTTTACAAAAACAGGGACACTGAAGCTTTCTTT. Its translation: CASSFYKNRDTEAFF.

The V and J genes are TRBV2 and TRBJ2-3, with TRBD2 identical over 8 bases. The germline gives CDR1 SNHLY, CDR2 FYNNEI. This CDR3 is 15 amino acids long. V trimming: 8 bases; J trimming: 2 bases; junction bases outside the gene matches: 9. CDR3 in DNA: TGTGCCAGCCCCCACGCGGGGGGCACCACAGATACGCAGTATTTT. Translating it yields CASPHAGGTTDTQYF.

The V and J genes are TRBV5-1 and TRBJ1-6, with D perhaps TRBD1 (5 bases). The CDR3 totals 13 residues. The V end lost 0 bases, the J end lost 10 bases, and 8 bases lay between the germline ends. In germline, CDR1 is SGHRS, CDR2 YFSETQ. The CDR3 reads CASSLGGGSPLHF. Here the CDR3 DNA reads TGCGCCAGCAGCTTGGGGGGCGGCTCACCCCTCCACTTT.

V and J are TRBV7-2 and TRBJ2-7, with 16 positions matching TRBD2. Germline CDR1 is SGHTA and CDR2 is FQGNSA. J gave up 3 bases and V 5 bases, and 7 bases lay outside the gene matches. The CDR3 extends over 17 amino acids. In DNA, the CDR3 is TGTGCCAGCAGCCCGGGACTAGCGGGGGGGCTTAACTACGAGCAGTACTTC. It codes for CASSPGLAGGLNYEQYF. The full variable domain, with the rest looked up from reference TRBV7-2 and TRBJ2-7, is GAGVSQSPSNKVTEKGKDVELRCDPISGHTALYWYRQSLGQGLEFLIYFQGNSAPDKSGLPSDRFSAERTGGSVSTLTIQRTQQEDSAVYLCASSPGLAGGLNYEQYFGPGTRLTVT.

The V gene is TRBV11-2, the J gene TRBJ1-6; a weak D match, TRBD1 (5 bases). V lost 2 bases, J lost 6 bases, and 11 bases lay in between. Germline V gene lookup returns CDR1 SGHAT and CDR2 FQNNGV. This CDR3 region has 15 residues. CDR3 region: CASSLTGTANSPLHF. DNA of the CDR3: TGTGCCAGCAGCTTAACCGGGACTGCTAATTCACCCCTCCACTTT.

This clone was seen only once. This chain uses TRBV19 with TRBJ1-5, with D possibly matching TRBD1 (5 bases). Trimming took 5 bases from V and 6 from J, leaving 17 bases between them. There are 15 residues in the CDR3. CDR1 is LNHDA, CDR2 SQIVND, per germline (reference sequence). The CDR3 bases are TGTGCCAGTAGTTTTGATCCCAGGGAAGGTCAGCCCCAGCATTTT. Translated, it gives CASSFDPREGQPQHF.

This clone was counted a single time. The J gene is TRBJ2-3, the V gene TRBV7-3; 7 nucleotides align to TRBD2. The J segment lost 2 bases and the V segment lost 2 bases, leaving 4 bases of the junction unmatched. Germline V lookup: CDR1 SGHTA, CDR2 FQGTGA. The CDR3 spans 15 residues. The CDR3 loop reads CASSLGGLTTDTQYF. The CDR3 DNA reads TGTGCCAGCAGCTTAGGGGGACTAACCACAGATACGCAGTATTTT.

This clone was observed once. The V gene is TRBV7-9, the J gene TRBJ2-1; the match to TRBD2 covers 12 bases. Germline V CDR1 and CDR2: SEHNR, FQNEAQ (reference sequence). The CDR3 spans 13 residues. V shed 1 base, J shed 15 bases, and the junction held 4 bases outside the gene matches. CDR3 loop: CASSLGLAGVWFF. As DNA, the CDR3 is TGTGCCAGCAGCTTAGGACTAGCGGGGGTCTGGTTCTTC.

The chain links TRBV2 to TRBJ1-1; TRBD1 might be the D (5 bases). Germline-derived CDR1 and CDR2 are SNHLY and FYNNEI. Trimming took off 8 bases at V and 0 bases at J, with 10 bases between the two ends. This CDR3 spans 13 amino acids. The chain's CDR3 is CASYRDLNTEAFF. For the CDR3, the DNA is TGTGCCAGCTATCGGGACTTGAACACTGAAGCTTTCTTT.

V and J are TRBV3-1 (or the pseudogene TRBV3-2) and TRBJ2-3, with 9 bases matching TRBD2. Germline CDR1 reads LGHDT; CDR2 reads YNNKEL (reference sequence). V trimming: 2 bases; J trimming: 2 bases; junction bases outside the gene matches: 5. This CDR3 comprises 16 residues. The CDR3 region is CASSQRASGITDTQYF. CDR3 DNA sequence: TGTGCCAGCAGCCAAAGGGCTAGCGGGATCACAGATACGCAGTATTTT.

This clone was seen only once. The rearrangement uses TRBV7-9 and TRBJ1-1; D is perhaps TRBD1 (6 bases). Germline V gene sequence: CDR1 SEHNR, CDR2 FQNEAQ (reference sequence). Trimming took 1 base from V and 5 from J, leaving 8 bases between them. This CDR3 has 13 residues. CDR3 DNA sequence: TGTGCCAGCAGCTTAGTCCAGGGGACTGAAGCTTTCTTT. This sequence encodes CASSLVQGTEAFF.

V and J are TRBV19 and TRBJ2-6; TRBD1 matches 8 bases. J gave up 2 bases and V 9 bases, and 9 bases lay outside the gene matches. Germline V gene lookup returns CDR1 LNHDA and CDR2 SQIVND (reference sequence). This CDR3 is 16 amino acids long. The CDR3 spells CASKDRDLTGANVLTF. The DNA for the CDR3 is TGTGCCAGCAAGGACAGGGACCTGACTGGGGCCAACGTCCTGACTTTC.

The genes are TRBV27 and TRBJ2-4, with a possible D match to TRBD2 (6 bases). V gave up 5 bases and J gave up 1 base, with 18 bases separating them. The CDR3 is 17 residues long. Germline loops: CDR1 MNHEY, CDR2 SMNVEV (reference sequence). This CDR3 is CASSTGREAGAKNIQYF. The CDR3 region has the DNA TGTGCCAGCAGTACCGGCAGGGAGGCCGGGGCCAAAAACATTCAGTACTTC.

The chain combines TRBV28 with TRBJ1-2; 7 bases agree with TRBD1. The V gene end was trimmed by 5 bases and the J gene end by 4 bases; junction bases not matched to a gene: 13. CDR1 is MDHEN and CDR2 is SYDVKM in the germline V gene. There are 16 residues in the CDR3. The CDR3 sequence: CASSAIQQGLAYGYTF. CDR3 DNA sequence: TGTGCCAGCAGTGCCATCCAACAGGGGTTAGCCTATGGCTACACCTTC.

The genes are TRBV24-1 and TRBJ2-2; 8 bases map to TRBD1. Looked up from germline, CDR1 is KGHDR and CDR2 is SFDVKD. This CDR3 contains 14 residues. The ends lost 4 bases at V and 8 bases at J; junction bases unmatched: 5. CDR3 amino acids: CATSDPGGWGELFF. CDR3 DNA: TGTGCCACCAGTGACCCAGGGGGCTGGGGGGAGCTGTTTTTT.